These T cell receptor beta chains were read from a single sample in a study of breast tumors, draining lymph nodes, adjacent tissues. A single record per CDR3 protein comes from TCRdb applying MiXCR to the multiplex PCR reads. The sample yields about 120,000 distinct CDR3 sequences, about 20% seen once. Sequences were obtained from axillary lymph node tissue. These receptors were obtained from a female donor with breast cancer. Some clones in this sample may be carry-over from other donors' samples. CDR3s include the opening cysteine and the closing phenylalanine or tryptophan. Each record gives: J gene, V gene, D gene, clone size, CDR3 protein, CDR3 DNA. A D gene is named only where the DNA matches it firmly. Clone size is stated in some rows and not others, as once, few, many or a class when expanded.

TRBJ1-5 | TRBV7-2 | NA | many | CASSLGEKQPQHF | TGTGCCAGCAGCTTAGGAGAAAAGCAGCCCCAGCATTTT
TRBJ2-7 | TRBV11-2 | TRBD2 | many | CASSSTPGGGYEQYF | TGTGCCAGCAGCTCTACCCCCGGCGGGGGGTACGAGCAGTACTTC
TRBJ2-3 | TRBV3-1 | NA | NA | CAGSQEVGDRTDTQYF | TGTGCCGGCAGCCAAGAGGTGGGGGACCGCACAGATACGCAGTATTTT
TRBJ2-1 | TRBV20-1 | NA | NA | CSARGGDTSYNEQFF | TGCAGTGCTAGAGGGGGGGACACCTCCTACAATGAGCAGTTCTTC
TRBJ2-3 | TRBV11-2 | NA | NA | CTSSRSQEGTQYF | TGTACCAGCAGCCGCTCGCAGGAGGGAACGCAGTACTTT
TRBJ2-3 | TRBV5-1 | TRBD2 | many | CASSGRTSGMDTQYF | TGCGCCAGCAGCGGACGGACTAGCGGGATGGATACGCAGTATTTT
TRBJ2-3 | TRBV6-1 | TRBD2 | many | CASSGRRGGSIADTQYF | TGTGCCAGCAGTGGTCGTCGGGGCGGGAGTATAGCAGATACGCAGTATTTT
TRBJ1-2 | TRBV20-1 | NA | many | CSARDSWGAGGYTF | TGCAGTGCTAGAGATTCTTGGGGGGCCGGCGGCTACACCTTC
TRBJ1-4 | TRBV7-9 | TRBD1 | many | CASSLGQADEKLFF | TGTGCCAGCAGCTTGGGACAGGCGGATGAAAAACTGTTTTTT
TRBJ2-3 | TRBV7-9 | NA | many | CASSITGLADTQYF | TGTGCCAGCAGCATTACAGGGCTGGCAGATACGCAGTATTTT
TRBJ1-6 | TRBV27 | TRBD1 | many | CASRHRDRSSPLHF | TGTGCCAGCAGACACCGGGACAGGAGTTCACCCCTCCACTTT